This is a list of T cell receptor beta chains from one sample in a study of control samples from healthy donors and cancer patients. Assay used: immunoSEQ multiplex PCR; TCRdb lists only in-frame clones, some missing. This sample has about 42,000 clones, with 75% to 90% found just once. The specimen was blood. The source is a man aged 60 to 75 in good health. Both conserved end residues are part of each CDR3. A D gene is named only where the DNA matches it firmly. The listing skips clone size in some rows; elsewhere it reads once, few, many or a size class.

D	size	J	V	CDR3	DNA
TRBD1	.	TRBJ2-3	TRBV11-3	CASSAGTATGTDTQYF	TGTGCCAGCAGCGCCGGGACAGCGACGGGCACAGATACGCAGTATTTT
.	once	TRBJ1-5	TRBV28	CASSLSQGPQHF	TGTGCCAGCAGTTTATCACAGGGGCCCCAGCATTTT
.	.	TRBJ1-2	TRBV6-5	CASLSPGTFGYTF	TGTGCCAGCCTTAGCCCCGGGACATTCGGCTACACCTTC
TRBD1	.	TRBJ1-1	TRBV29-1	CSVDRGTEAFF	TGCAGCGTTGACAGGGGGACTGAAGCTTTCTTT
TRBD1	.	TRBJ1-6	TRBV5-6	CASSPRRTGGSPLHF	TGTGCCAGCAGCCCTCGAAGGACAGGGGGTTCACCCCTCCACTTT
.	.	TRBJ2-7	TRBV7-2	CASSTAGTSSYEQYF	TGTGCCAGCAGCACTGCCGGGACAAGCTCCTACGAGCAGTACTTC
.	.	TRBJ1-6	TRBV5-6	CASSLGSSYNSPLHF	TGTGCCAGCAGCTTAGGGAGCTCCTATAATTCACCCCTCCACTTT
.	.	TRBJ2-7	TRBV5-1	CASSFTGAKEQYF	TGCGCCAGCAGTTTCACGGGGGCGAAGGAGCAGTACTTC
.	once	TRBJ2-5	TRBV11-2	CASSLSRAQETQYF	TGTGCCAGCAGCTTATCCAGGGCCCAAGAGACCCAGTACTTC
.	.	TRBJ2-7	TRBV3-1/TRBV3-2	CASSQDPDSFIYEQYF	TGTGCCAGCAGCCAAGACCCCGACAGTTTCATATACGAGCAGTACTTC
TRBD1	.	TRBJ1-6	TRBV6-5	CASNQQGEVFSPLHF	TGTGCCAGCAACCAACAGGGGGAGGTTTTTTCACCCCTCCACTTT
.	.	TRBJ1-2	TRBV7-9	CASSPNRDGYTF	TGTGCCAGCAGCCCGAACAGGGATGGCTACACCTTC
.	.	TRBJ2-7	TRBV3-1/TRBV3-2	CASSRQIYYEQYF	TGTGCCAGCAGTCGGCAGATATACTACGAGCAGTACTTC
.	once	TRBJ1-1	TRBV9	CASSVAGNTEAFF	TGTGCCAGCAGCGTGGCGGGGAACACTGAAGCTTTCTTT
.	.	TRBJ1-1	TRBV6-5	CASSYSRAETEAFF	TGTGCCAGCAGTTACTCGAGGGCGGAAACTGAAGCTTTCTTT
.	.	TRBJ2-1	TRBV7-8	CASSLADSQNEQFF	TGTGCCAGCAGCTTAGCCGACAGCCAAAATGAGCAGTTCTTC
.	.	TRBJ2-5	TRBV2	CASSESFFTGRAGQETQYF	TGTGCCAGCAGTGAAAGCTTTTTTACAGGCAGGGCTGGTCAAGAGACCCAGTACTTC
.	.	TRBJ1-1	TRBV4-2	CASSQDQGRNTEAFF	TGTGCCAGCAGCCAAGATCAAGGACGGAACACTGAAGCTTTCTTT
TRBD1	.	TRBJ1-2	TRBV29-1	CSVLGQGGGRTYGYTF	TGCAGCGTCCTCGGACAGGGAGGGGGTCGGACCTATGGCTACACCTTC
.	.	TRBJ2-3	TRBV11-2	CASSLGYTDTQYF	TGTGCCAGCAGCTTAGGATACACAGATACGCAGTATTTT
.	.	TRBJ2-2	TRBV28	CASRGGGDTGELFF	TGTGCCAGCAGGGGAGGAGGGGACACCGGGGAGCTGTTTTTT
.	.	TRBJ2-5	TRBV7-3	CASSLNGGGQGETQYF	TGTGCCAGCAGCTTAAATGGGGGTGGGCAAGGAGAGACCCAGTACTTC
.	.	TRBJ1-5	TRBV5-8	CASSSGDISNQPQHF	TGTGCCAGCAGCTCGGGCGACATAAGCAATCAGCCCCAGCATTTT
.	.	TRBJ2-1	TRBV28	CASMGTPTNEQFF	TGTGCCAGCATGGGGACCCCAACCAATGAGCAGTTCTTC
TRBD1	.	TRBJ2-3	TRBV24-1	CATSDRDVTGIDTQYF	TGTGCCACCAGTGACCGAGACGTGACAGGGATAGATACGCAGTATTTT
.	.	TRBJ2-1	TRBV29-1	CSSRGGPSYNEQFF	TGCAGCAGCAGGGGGGGGCCCTCCTACAATGAGCAGTTCTTC
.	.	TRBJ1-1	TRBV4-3	CASSQGAANMNTEAFF	TGCGCCAGCAGCCAAGGGGCAGCCAACATGAACACTGAAGCTTTCTTT
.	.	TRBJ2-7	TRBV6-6	CASRGDSYEQYF	TGTGCCAGCAGGGGGGATTCCTACGAGCAGTACTTC
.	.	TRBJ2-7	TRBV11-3	CASSFDSTYEQYF	TGTGCCAGCAGCTTTGACAGCACCTACGAGCAGTACTTC
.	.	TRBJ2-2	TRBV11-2	CASSLYNGELFF	TGTGCCAGCAGCTTATATAACGGGGAGCTGTTTTTT
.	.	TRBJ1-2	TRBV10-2	CASSDPGVNYGYTF	TGCGCCAGCAGTGACCCAGGGGTTAACTATGGCTACACCTTC
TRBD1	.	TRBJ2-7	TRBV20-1	CSAQGVDEQYF	TGCAGTGCGCAGGGGGTAGACGAGCAGTACTTC
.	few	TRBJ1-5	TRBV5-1	CASSLGGSQPQHF	TGCGCCAGCAGCTTGGGAGGGAGCCAGCCCCAGCATTTT
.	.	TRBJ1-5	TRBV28	CASSLLGDSRTQPQHF	TGTGCCAGCAGTTTATTGGGCGACAGTAGGACTCAGCCCCAGCATTTT
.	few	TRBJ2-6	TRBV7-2	CASSLHGAGGANVLTF	TGTGCCAGCAGCTTACATGGGGCAGGTGGGGCCAACGTCCTGACTTTC
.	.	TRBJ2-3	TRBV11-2	CASSLVSALTDTQYF	TGTGCCAGCAGCTTGGTTTCCGCGCTCACAGATACGCAGTATTTT
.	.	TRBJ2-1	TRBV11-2	CASSPLRMSIDEQFF	TGTGCCAGCAGCCCTCTCAGGATGAGCATAGATGAGCAGTTCTTC
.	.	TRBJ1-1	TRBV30	CAWGGVMNTEAFF	TGTGCGTGGGGGGGGGTCATGAACACTGAAGCTTTCTTT
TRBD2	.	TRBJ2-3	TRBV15	CATSRDRRASGYSTDTQYF	TGTGCCACCAGCAGAGATCGGCGGGCTAGCGGATATAGCACAGATACGCAGTATTTT
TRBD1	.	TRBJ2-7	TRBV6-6	CASSLWTGGTTTEQYF	TGTGCCAGCAGTTTATGGACAGGGGGGACTACCACCGAGCAGTACTTC
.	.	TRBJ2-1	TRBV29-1	CSGVEGKQFF	TGCAGCGGTGTCGAGGGGAAGCAGTTCTTC
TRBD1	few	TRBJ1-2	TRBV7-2	CASSPGTANYGYTF	TGTGCCAGCAGCCCCGGGACAGCTAACTATGGCTACACCTTC
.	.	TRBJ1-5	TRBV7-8	CASSSTWYSNQPQHF	TGTGCCAGCAGCTCTACATGGTATAGCAATCAGCCCCAGCATTTT
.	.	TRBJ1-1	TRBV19	CASSMRGAARVFF	TGTGCCAGTAGTATGAGAGGGGCAGCTCGGGTTTTCTTT
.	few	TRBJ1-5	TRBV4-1	CASSQPGRGSAQHF	TGCGCCAGCAGCCAACCCGGACGGGGATCAGCCCAGCATTTT
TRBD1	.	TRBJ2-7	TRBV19	CASSIVPGQRYEQYF	TGTGCCAGTAGTATCGTTCCGGGACAGCGGTACGAGCAGTACTTC
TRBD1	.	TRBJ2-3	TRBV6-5	CASSTGADTQYF	TGTGCCAGTTCGACAGGGGCAGATACGCAGTATTTT
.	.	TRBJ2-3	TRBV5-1	CASSRRGAGADTQYF	TGCGCCAGCAGCCGGCGTGGGGCAGGGGCAGATACGCAGTATTTT
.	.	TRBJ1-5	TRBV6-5	CASSPRLNQPQHF	TGTGCCAGCAGTCCCCGACTAAATCAGCCCCAGCATTTT
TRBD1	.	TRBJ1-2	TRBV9	CASSGTTGMSGYTF	TGTGCCAGCAGCGGGACGACAGGGATGAGCGGCTACACCTTC
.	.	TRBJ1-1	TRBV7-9	CASRIYGGNTEAFF	TGTGCCAGCAGAATTTACGGGGGCAACACTGAAGCTTTCTTT
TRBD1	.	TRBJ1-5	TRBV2	CASSATGWGGNQPQHF	TGTGCCAGCAGTGCGACAGGGTGGGGGGGCAATCAGCCCCAGCATTTT
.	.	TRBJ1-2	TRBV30	CAWSGRGRTYGYTF	TGTGCCTGGAGTGGTAGGGGACGGACCTATGGCTACACCTTC
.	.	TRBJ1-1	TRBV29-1	CSVIERARTEAFF	TGCAGCGTCATAGAAAGAGCCCGGACTGAAGCTTTCTTT
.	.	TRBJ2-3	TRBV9	CASSDTGAGTDTQYF	TGTGCCAGCAGTGATACGGGGGCGGGCACAGATACGCAGTATTTT